A single sample is the source of the 22 T cell receptor delta chains below, sequenced in a study of γδ T cells in repeated Plasmodium falciparum infection. TCRdb fed the multiplex PCR reads into CATT to redo clone calling. The data hold some 51,000 delta-chain clones, with about 2% observed a single time. Bulk repertoires came from Vgamma9/Vdelta2+ or Vdelta2-negative gammadelta T cells flow-sorted from PBMC. Sequenced input: gamma-delta T cells from blood. These receptors originate from a pool of human donors (malaria-infected and uninfected, not separated).

This clone was counted many times. The rearrangement links TRDV1 to TRDJ1; TRDD3 matches 9 bases. The CDR3 has 21 residues. V gave up 7 bases and J gave up 0 bases; unmatched junction bases: 24. Per germline, CDR1 TSWWSYY and CDR2 QGS. The CDR3 DNA follows: TGTGCTCTTGCGGGACCTTCCGTATTTTACTGGGGGAGGCGGTACACCGATAAACTCATCTTT. Its protein is CALAGPSVFYWGRRYTDKLIF.

This clone occurred many times. With only one base between it and a far larger clone, this is likely a read error. Other DNA variants within this sample encode the same CDR3. J is TRDJ1 and V is TRDV3; 11 nucleotides line up with TRDD3. TCRdb carries no J gene annotation; the J gene was assigned here by matching the DNA with germline. The CDR3 sequence is 21 residues long. Per germline, CDR1 TVYSNPD and CDR2 GDNSRS (reference sequence). The trim removed 3 bases at V and 2 bases at J, leaving 26 bases unmatched. The CDR3 is CAFPRGLPRNWGIVATDKLIF. In DNA, the CDR3 is TGTGCCTTCCCACGGGGCCTTCCCCGAAACTGGGGGATAGTAGCGACCGATAAACTCATCTTT.

This clone has ten or more counts. One base separates it from a far larger clone, so it is likely a read error. Within the sample, other DNA sequences also encode this same CDR3. V usage is TRDV2 and J usage is TRDJ1; 8 positions match TRDD3. TCRdb gives no J gene; it was assigned here by matching the DNA to germline. Losses at the gene ends were 7 bases for V and 1 base for J; bases not matched to a gene: 10. Germline loops: CDR1 GEAIGNYY, CDR2 EKD. The CDR3 totals 15 residues. CDR3 DNA sequence: TGTGCCTGCGACCTACTGGGGGTTCTCACCGATAAACTCATCTTT. It encodes CACDLLGVLTDKLIF.

A note on this clone: TCRdb's listed protein matches a much larger clone and diverges from this DNA's translation at residue 4, likely through a read error; the protein shown comes from the DNA. This rearrangement joins TRDV1 to TRDJ1, with 9 positions matching TRDD3. Germline CDR1 reads TSWWSYY; CDR2 reads QGS. The CDR3 covers 23 residues. In DNA, the CDR3 is TGTGCTCTTGAGGAACTGTTCCTACGAAAGTCCTGGGGGATTTACCTCTACACCGATAAACTCATCTTT. Protein sequence: CALEELFLRKSWGIYLYTDKLIF.

This clone was seen ten or more times. TCRdb attributes to this sequence the protein of a much larger clone, which differs from the DNA translation at residue 12; a read error is likely, and the protein displayed is translated from the DNA. The chain employs TRDV2 and TRDJ1; TRDD3 aligns across 8 bases. The J gene, missing from TCRdb, was assigned here through DNA to germline matching. Germline V lookup: CDR1 GEAIGNYY, CDR2 EKD. V lost 3 bases to trimming and J lost 3 bases; unmatched junction nucleotides: 14. The CDR3 has 17 amino acids. This CDR3 is CACDAVGDGGYADKLIF. DNA of the CDR3: TGTGCCTGTGACGCGGTGGGGGATGGGGGCTACGCCGATAAACTCATCTTT.

Details on this clone: This DNA translates differently at residue 15 from the TCRdb protein, which is that of a much larger clone; a read error is likely, and the protein shown is the DNA's own translation. The rearrangement links TRDV1 to TRDJ1; possibly TRDD2 for D (6 bases). Here the J gene was assigned by germline matching of the DNA, as TCRdb has none. Germline lookup yields CDR1 TSWWSYY and CDR2 QGS. CDR3 length equals 25 residues. Trimming took off 5 bases at V and 0 bases at J, with 43 bases between the two ends. This CDR3 reads CALGRRRPFLMLVTEGPLYTDKLIF. The CDR3 region has the DNA TGTGCTCTTGGGCGTCGTAGGCCTTTCCTAATGTTGGTTACTGAGGGACCGCTGTACACCGATAAACTCATCTTT.

Only a few counts were recorded for this clone. Since a far larger clone is one base different, this is likely a read error. Because the CDR3's place on the DNA is in doubt, the DNA is left out and the CDR3 is given as listed by TCRdb. Other DNA sequences in this specimen translate into the identical CDR3. CDR3 region: CALGELWEGLPRLPPYWGKLIF. The V segment is TRDV1, and no J call was made; the D segment call TRDD3 is taken from the table without a DNA check. Germline assignment: CDR1 TSWWSYY and CDR2 QGS. The CDR3 length equals 22 residues, ends included.

On this clone: With only one base between it and a far larger clone, this is likely a read error. V and J are TRAV29/DV5 and TRDJ1, with TRDD3 as a possible D gene (6 bases). No J gene is reported in TCRdb; it was inferred here by comparing the DNA with germline. Looked up from germline, CDR1 is NSMFDY and CDR2 is ISSIKDK. This CDR3 spans 20 amino acids. V lost 1 base, J lost 2 bases, and 30 bases lay in between. The CDR3 DNA follows: TGTGCAGCAAGCCACTTCCCCCGTGGGGGGGCCGGTTCCGGGACCGATAAACTCATCTTT. Amino acids: CAASHFPRGGAGSGTDKLIF.

With respect to this clone: TCRdb assigns this DNA the protein of a much larger clone, which departs from its translation at residue 7; this likely reflects a read error, and the protein shown comes from translating the DNA. The gene calls are TRDV2 and TRDJ1, with D tentatively TRDD3 (5 bases). The J gene was not available in TCRdb and was assigned here by matching the DNA to germline segments. The V and J ends lost 0 bases and 3 bases respectively, with 10 bases between them. This CDR3 is 14 amino acids long. The germline gives CDR1 GEAIGNYY, CDR2 EKD. DNA for the CDR3: TGTGCCTGTGACACCATAAGGGATGCCGATAAACTCATCTTT. It yields the protein CACDTIRDADKLIF.

Concerning this clone itself: The protein held in TCRdb is that of a much larger clone and does not match this DNA's translation at residue 16, likely because of a read error; the protein shown is translated from the DNA. The J gene is TRDJ1, the V gene TRDV1; no firm D call. The J gene was missing in TCRdb and was found by matching the end of the DNA to germline. This CDR3 has 20 amino acids. CDR1 and CDR2 from the germline V gene are TSWWSYY and QGS. CDR3 in DNA: TGTGCTCTTGGGGAAGGCTCCCTATTCGGCGTACCCTGGTACACCGAGAAACTCATCTTT. Residues: CALGEGSLFGVPWYTEKLIF.

A few counts support this clone. The mismatch at residue 3 between this DNA's translation and the TCRdb protein of a much larger clone likely reflects a read error; the protein shown is translated from the DNA. The chain joins TRDV2 to TRDJ1; 13 nucleotides align to TRDD3. The J gene, absent from TCRdb, was called here by matching the DNA to germline. CDR1 and CDR2 from the germline V gene are GEAIGNYY and EKD. The CDR3 runs 22 residues. The CDR3 DNA reads TGTGCCCGTGACATTATAACTGGGGGATACGGACAAACCTCACAAGACACCGATAAACTCATCTTT. Translating gives CARDIITGGYGQTSQDTDKLIF.

This clone appeared many times. This rearrangement joins TRDV1 to TRDJ1, with 9 bases lining up with TRDD3. V shed 2 bases and J 1 base; nucleotides not matched to a gene: 14. In germline, CDR1 is TSWWSYY, CDR2 QGS. The CDR3 runs 19 residues. For the CDR3, the DNA is TGTGCTCTTGGGGAAGGTTCGAATAGACTGGGGGAGGCCACCGATAAACTCATCTTT. The encoded protein is CALGEGSNRLGEATDKLIF.

This clone was found a few times. For this DNA, TCRdb reports the protein of a much larger clone, which diverges at residue 3, most likely from a read error; the protein presented here is translated directly from the DNA. This sequence joins TRDV2 and TRDJ1; 8 bases agree with TRDD3. No J gene was available from TCRdb, and it was assigned here by a germline match of the DNA. Germline V gene lookup returns CDR1 GEAIGNYY and CDR2 EKD. The CDR3 has 20 amino acids. The CDR3 DNA sequence: TGTGCCAGTGATGGAGTGCCCCCCTCTGGGGGACCCGACTACACCGATAAACTCATCTTT. It specifies CASDGVPPSGGPDYTDKLIF.

In regard to this clone: TCRdb lists the protein of a much larger clone for this DNA, which differs at residue 5, so this is likely a read error; the protein given here is translated from the DNA itself. V gene TRDV2 combines with J gene TRDJ1; 10 nucleotides align to TRDD3. The J gene, missing from TCRdb, was assigned here through DNA to germline matching. The CDR3 is 18 residues long. Per the germline V gene, CDR1 is GEAIGNYY and CDR2 is EKD. V shed 3 bases, J shed 0 bases, and the junction held 12 bases outside the gene matches. The CDR3 sequence: CACDRSSLGDPYTDKLIF. The CDR3 region has the DNA TGTGCCTGTGACCGTTCTTCACTGGGGGATCCGTACACCGATAAACTCATCTTT.

This clone was detected many times. TCRdb's listed protein matches a much larger clone and diverges from this DNA's translation at residue 12, likely through a read error; the protein shown comes from the DNA. This chain links TRDV2 with TRDJ1, with 9 bases aligning to TRDD3. Assignment of the J gene here rests on matching the DNA to germline, because TCRdb gives none. The CDR3 is made up of 15 amino acids. Germline CDR1 is GEAIGNYY and CDR2 is EKD. The CDR3 sequence: CACDTVEGIRDRLIF. The CDR3, as DNA: TGTGCCTGTGACACCGTGGAGGGGATACGGGATAGACTCATCTTT.

This clone has a handful of counts. TCRdb records a much larger clone's protein for this DNA, with a difference at residue 9 that likely arises from a read error; the protein given is the translation of the DNA. V and J are TRDV2 and TRDJ1, with 7 bases that match TRDD3. No J gene is reported in TCRdb; it was inferred here by comparing the DNA with germline. The length of the CDR3 is 22 residues. CDR1 is GEAIGNYY, CDR2 EKD, per germline. The V gene end was trimmed by 1 base and the J gene end by 2 bases; junction bases not matched to a gene: 27. Written as DNA, the CDR3 is TGTGCCTGTGACACACAACGGCTCACGGAGGCACCGACTGGGGAAGGTACCGATAAACTCATCTTT. Translation: CACDTQRLTEAPTGEGTDKLIF.

Concerning this clone itself: This DNA's translation and the protein TCRdb lists, from a much larger clone, do not match at residue 4, likely due to a read error; the protein shown is translated from the DNA. The chain carries TRDV1 and TRDJ1; D is possibly TRDD3 (6 bases). Germline V lookup: CDR1 TSWWSYY, CDR2 QGS. The CDR3 contains 12 residues. The ends were cut back, 7 bases at V and 3 bases at J, with 9 bases in the middle. The chain's CDR3 is CALAMGADKLIF. The CDR3 bases are TGTGCTCTTGCGATGGGGGCCGATAAACTCATCTTT.

This clone was recorded a few times. Since a far larger clone is one base different, this is likely a read error. Other DNA sequences in the sample encode the same CDR3. This chain links TRDV1 with TRDJ1; possible D gene TRDD3, 5 bases. The J gene, not given by TCRdb, was assigned here from a germline match of the nucleotide sequence. In germline, CDR1 is TSWWSYY, CDR2 QGS. CDR3 size: 15 residues. The CDR3 region is CALGALVGFTDKLIF. CDR3 bases: TGTGCCCTTGGGGCCCTCGTAGGATTCACCGATAAACTCATCTTT.

On this clone: The protein recorded in TCRdb matches a much larger clone and deviates from this DNA's translation at residue 11, suggesting a read error; the protein here is obtained by translating the DNA. The V and J genes are TRDV1 and TRDJ1, with D uncertain. Here the J gene was assigned by germline matching of the DNA, as TCRdb has none. CDR1 TSWWSYY and CDR2 QGS come from the germline V gene. This CDR3 spans 15 amino acids. The CDR3 DNA follows: TGTGCTCTTGGGGGAAGGCTCCGCTACACCGAGAAACTCATCTTT. Translating gives CALGGRLRYTEKLIF.

Only a few counts were recorded for this clone. For this DNA, TCRdb reports the protein of a much larger clone, which diverges at residue 3, most likely from a read error; the protein presented here is translated directly from the DNA. The CDR3 here is CAAYLPSLYWGIRGFFDKLIF. In nucleotides, the CDR3 is TGTGCCGCCTACCTTCCTTCTCTCTACTGGGGGATACGCGGTTTTTTTGATAAACTCATCTTT. The chain uses TRDV3 and TRDJ1, with 13 bases lining up with TRDD3. Matching the DNA to germline supplied the J gene, which TCRdb does not give. CDR1 and CDR2 (germline): TVYSNPD, GDNSRS (reference sequence). Trimming removed 5 bases from V and 5 bases from J; junction bases left unmatched: 29. The CDR3 is 21 amino acids. The variable domain in full, completed from reference TRDV3 and TRDJ1, reads CDKVTQSSPDQTVASGSEVVLLCTYDTVYSNPDLFWYRIRPDYSFQFVFYGDNSRSEGADFTQGRFSVKHILTQKAFHLVISPVRTEDSATYYCAAYLPSLYWGIRGFFDKLIFGKGTRVTVEP.

This clone was counted a few times. A single base is all that separates this from a far larger clone, so a read error is likely. The same CDR3 also results from other DNA sequences found in this sample. The V gene is TRDV1, the J gene TRDJ1; D perhaps matches TRDD3 (6 bases). The J gene was missing in TCRdb and was found by matching the end of the DNA to germline. CDR1 and CDR2 from the germline V gene are TSWWSYY and QGS. The CDR3 totals 14 residues. CDR3 sequence reads: CALGDCFPLYKLIF. In nucleotides, the CDR3 is TGCGCTCTTGGGGATTGTTTTCCCCTCTATAAACTCATCTTT.

Turning to this clone: The protein given by TCRdb reflects a much larger clone and differs at residue 6 from this DNA's translation, likely from a read error; the protein shown is the DNA's translation. V is TRDV1 and J is TRDJ2; 10 bases fit TRDD3. In the absence of a J gene in TCRdb, the DNA was matched to germline to assign it here. CDR3 length equals 20 residues. The J segment lost 1 base and the V segment lost 1 base, leaving 12 bases of the junction unmatched. CDR1 and CDR2 from the germline V gene are TSWWSYY and QGS. CDR3 bases: TGTGCTCTTGGGGAACAGACCTGGGACTGGGGGATGGGTTTGACAGCACAACTCTTCTTT. It specifies CALGEQTWDWGMGLTAQLFF.